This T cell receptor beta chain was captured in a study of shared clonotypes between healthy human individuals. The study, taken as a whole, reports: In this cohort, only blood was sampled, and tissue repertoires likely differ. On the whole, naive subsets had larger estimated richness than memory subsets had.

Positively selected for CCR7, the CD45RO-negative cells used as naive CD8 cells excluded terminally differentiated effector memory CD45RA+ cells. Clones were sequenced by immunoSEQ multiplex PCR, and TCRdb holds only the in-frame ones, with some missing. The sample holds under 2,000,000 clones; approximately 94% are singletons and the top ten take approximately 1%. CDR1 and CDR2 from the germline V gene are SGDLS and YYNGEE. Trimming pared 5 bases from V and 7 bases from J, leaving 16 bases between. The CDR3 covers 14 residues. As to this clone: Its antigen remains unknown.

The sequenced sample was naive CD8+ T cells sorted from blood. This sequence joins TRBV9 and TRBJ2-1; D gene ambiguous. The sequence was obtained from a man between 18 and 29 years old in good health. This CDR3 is CASSGEVRPNEQFF. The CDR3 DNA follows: TGTGCCAGCAGTGGGGAAGTCAGGCCAAATGAGCAGTTCTTC.